The rows below give T cell receptor beta chains drawn from one sample of a study of beta chain features in type 1 diabetes. Libraries were prepared by immunoSEQ multiplex PCR; TCRdb keeps only in-frame clonotypes and omits some of them. The sample yields about 22,000 clones, about 58% seen once. The specimen was stem cell memory CD4+ T cells from blood. These receptors were collected from a man aged 18 to 29 with type 1 diabetes. Each CDR3 is given with its conserved first and last residue. Fields, in order: D gene, J gene, V gene, clone size, CDR3 protein, CDR3 DNA. A D gene is named only where the DNA matches it firmly. The size entry is marked missing in some rows and otherwise reads once, few, many or a size class.

>TRBD1|TRBJ2-2|TRBV10-3|once
CATLKRTGGNTGELFF
TGTGCCACCTTAAAACGGACAGGGGGCAACACCGGGGAGCTGTTTTTT
>NA|TRBJ1-2|TRBV11-2|NA
CASSLIVDRRANYGYTF
TGTGCCAGCAGCTTGATCGTAGACAGGCGTGCTAACTATGGCTACACCTTC
>TRBD1|TRBJ2-7|TRBV5-4|NA
CASSSTVGQSYEQYF
TGTGCCAGCAGCTCGACCGTGGGACAGTCCTACGAGCAGTACTTC
>TRBD1|TRBJ1-4|TRBV6-1|few
CASRGQGTNEKLFF
TGTGCCAGCAGGGGACAGGGAACTAATGAAAAACTGTTTTTT
>TRBD2|TRBJ2-7|TRBV30|NA
CAWSHGVAGGVEQYF
TGTGCCTGGAGTCACGGGGTAGCGGGAGGGGTCGAGCAGTACTTC
>NA|TRBJ1-1|TRBV6-5|NA
CASSSTEKSHTEAFF
TGTGCCAGCAGTTCGACAGAGAAGAGTCACACTGAAGCTTTCTTT
>TRBD2|TRBJ2-3|TRBV30|NA
CAWSANRRTSGRPGDTQYF
TGTGCCTGGAGTGCCAACCGAAGGACTAGCGGGAGACCAGGAGATACGCAGTATTTT
>TRBD1|TRBJ1-5|TRBV7-9|NA
CASSFDRGDQPQHF
TGTGCCAGCAGCTTTGACAGGGGGGATCAGCCCCAGCATTTT
>TRBD1|TRBJ2-1|TRBV7-2|NA
CASSLGQGLTYNEQFF
TGTGCCAGCAGCTTAGGACAGGGTCTCACCTACAATGAGCAGTTCTTC
>NA|TRBJ1-2|TRBV25-1|NA
CASSEYSGDYGYTF
TGTGCCAGCAGTGAATATTCCGGGGACTATGGCTACACCTTC